Presented here are 30 T cell receptor beta chains from one specimen sequenced in a study of response to subunit inactivated influenza vaccine. TCRdb re-called the RT-PCR reads through MiXCR, storing one row per CDR3 protein. The profile shows about 540,000 distinct CDR3 sequences, under 30% of them singletons. The sample also formed part of further work on T cells expressing NK-cell markers. That paper states: cDNA encoding TCR beta was synthesized via 5'RACE template switching incorporating UMIs.

Source: CD4+ T cells sorted from PBMCs, taken approximately 12 days after vaccination. These receptors all stem from a man aged 45-65 years who received an inactivated influenza vaccine.

This clonotype was seen only a few times. The chain uses TRBV20-1 and TRBJ1-1; perhaps TRBD1 as D (5 bases). The CDR3 has 14 amino acids. Trimming took off 4 bases at V and 4 bases at J, with 16 bases between the two ends. Germline V gives CDR1 DFQATT, CDR2 SNEGSKA (reference sequence). CDR3 sequence (DNA): TGCAGTGCTACAGTTCAGGGCAGGGTCACTGAAGCTTTCTTT. Its protein is CSATVQGRVTEAFF.

This clonotype appeared many times. The chain recombines TRBV10-1 with TRBJ1-1; D not resolved. Germline CDR1 is WNHNN and CDR2 is SYGVQD (reference sequence). The CDR3 runs to 12 residues. Trimming took off 0 bases at V and 5 bases at J, with 4 bases between the two ends. The CDR3 loop reads CASSESGTEAFF. The CDR3 DNA is TGCGCCAGCAGTGAGTCGGGGACTGAAGCTTTCTTT.

The V gene is TRBV2, the J gene TRBJ1-6; 7 positions agree with TRBD1. This CDR3 spans 14 amino acids. Germline trimming cut 4 bases from V and 4 bases from J; bases unmatched to any gene: 1. The germline V gene encodes CDR1 SNHLY and CDR2 FYNNEI. CDR3 sequence reads: CASSGGQYNSPLHF. CDR3 nucleotides: TGTGCCAGCAGTGGGGGACAGTATAATTCACCCCTCCACTTT.

The chain recombines TRBV20-1 with TRBJ2-5; D not certain. This CDR3 is built from 12 residues. The germline CDR1 and CDR2 sequences are DFQATT and SNEGSKA (reference sequence). Trimming left V 6 bases short and J 2 bases short, with 10 bases between. This CDR3 reads CSAVDGQETQYF. The CDR3 region has the DNA TGCAGTGCCGTAGACGGGCAAGAGACCCAGTACTTC.

This CDR3 reads CASSLSPGEPTQYF. The CDR3 nucleotides are TGTGCCAGCAGCTTATCCCCTGGGGAACCTACGCAGTATTTT. The chain links TRBV7-3 to TRBJ2-3; no clear D gene. The CDR3 sequence is 14 residues long. V was pared by 2 bases and J by 8 bases, with 14 bases between. The germline gives CDR1 SGHTA, CDR2 FQGTGA.

The chain couples TRBV6-2 or TRBV6-3 to TRBJ1-1; a possible D gene is TRBD1 (5 bases). The germline V gene has CDR1 MNHEY and CDR2 SVGEGT. The CDR3 is made up of 16 amino acids. V shed 7 bases and J shed 1 base, with 19 bases lying between them. As DNA, the CDR3 is TGTGCCAGCAAAATTGCCTCGGGCAGGGCGAACACTGAAGCTTTCTTT. It translates to CASKIASGRANTEAFF.

This clonotype was seen a few times. The junction differs from germline at one of its ends, possibly a read error. The V gene is TRBV7-8, the J gene TRBJ2-1; 9 bases line up with TRBD2. The CDR3 runs 15 residues. Germline V gene sequence: CDR1 SGHVS, CDR2 FQNEAQ. The CDR3 sequence is CASSIAGVTYNEQFF. DNA of the CDR3: TGTGCCAGCAGCATAGCGGGAGTAACGTACAATGAGCAGTTCTTC.

The V call is TRBV20-1, the J call TRBJ2-1; 9 bases line up with TRBD1. Unmatched junction bases numbered 6, after V lost 0 bases and J lost 6 bases. Germline CDR1 reads DFQATT; CDR2 reads SNEGSKA (reference sequence). The CDR3 is 15 amino acids. The DNA for the CDR3 is TGCAGTGCTAGAGATATCGGACAGGGGACCAATGAGCAGTTCTTC. This codes for CSARDIGQGTNEQFF.

This chain connects TRBV4-3 to TRBJ1-2, with D unresolved. Trimming stripped 0 bases from V and 2 bases from J, with 13 bases between. The germline V gene has CDR1 LGHNA and CDR2 YSLEER. The CDR3 is 16 residues long. The CDR3 sequence is CASSQDHGMENYGYTF. Here the CDR3 DNA reads TGCGCCAGCAGCCAAGATCACGGGATGGAGAACTATGGCTACACCTTC.

The CDR3 sequence is CASSSGSGQARGEQYF. The CDR3 region has the DNA TGTGCCAGCAGTTCCGGCTCGGGACAGGCTCGGGGCGAGCAGTACTTC. This chain joins TRBV28 and TRBJ2-7, with TRBD1 matching 8 bases. Germline CDR1 is MDHEN and CDR2 is SYDVKM. V dropped 4 bases and J dropped 6; count of bases not matched to a gene: 14. CDR3 length: 16 amino acids.

This clonotype was detected only a few times. This chain uses TRBV11-2 with TRBJ2-7; D not certain. Trimming cost V 1 base and J 6 bases, with 10 bases left between them. This CDR3 is 13 amino acids long. Looked up from germline, CDR1 is SGHAT and CDR2 is FQNNGV. DNA for the CDR3: TGTGCCAGCAGCTTAGGTCTGCCAGGCGAGCAGTACTTC. Its protein product is CASSLGLPGEQYF.

The rearrangement links TRBV4-2 to TRBJ2-1; tentative D call: TRBD2 (6 bases). The CDR3 sequence is 14 residues long. Germline values: CDR1 LGHNA, CDR2 YNFKEQ. V was clipped by 1 base and J by 12 bases, with 16 bases between them. Here the CDR3 reads CASSQGGVGTRQFF. In DNA, the CDR3 is TGTGCCAGCAGCCAAGGAGGGGTCGGGACTCGGCAGTTCTTC.

This clonotype has only a few counts. This chain links TRBV20-1 with TRBJ1-2; no clear D. CDR1 is DFQATT and CDR2 is SNEGSKA in the germline V gene (reference sequence). The CDR3 is 13 amino acids. Trimming left V 3 bases short and J 5 bases short, with 13 bases between. The CDR3 sequence: CSASSGDHYGYTF. The CDR3 DNA sequence: TGCAGTGCTAGTTCCGGGGATCATTATGGCTACACCTTC.

This chain links TRBV29-1 with TRBJ1-1, with 7 positions matching TRBD1. The length of the CDR3 is 13 residues. From germline, CDR1 is SQVTM and CDR2 ANQGSEA. Losses at the gene ends were 4 bases for V and 5 bases for J; bases not matched to a gene: 7. Here the CDR3 DNA reads TGCAGCGTTGCAAAGACAGGGAGGACTGAAGCTTTCTTT. Translating it yields CSVAKTGRTEAFF. Filled out from reference TRBV29-1 and TRBJ1-1, the complete variable domain reads SAVISQKPSRDICQRGTSLTIQCQVDSQVTMMFWYRQQPGQSLTLIATANQGSEATYESGFVIDKFPISRPNLTFSTLTVSNMSPEDSSIYLCSVAKTGRTEAFFGQGTRLTVV.

This clonotype was seen a handful of times. The CDR3 coding sequence is TGTGCCAGCAGTCCGCCGGGGCTTGGACAGGGAGCTAACTATGGCTACACCTTC. Translating gives CASSPPGLGQGANYGYTF. The rearrangement links TRBV12-3 or TRBV12-4 to TRBJ1-2; 8 bases match TRBD1. The CDR3 length is 18 residues. V was clipped by 5 bases and J by 0 bases; unmatched bases: 14.

The V and J genes are TRBV28 and TRBJ2-1; 10 bases map to TRBD2. Looked up from germline, CDR1 is MDHEN and CDR2 is SYDVKM. The ends lost 8 bases at V and 0 bases at J; junction bases unmatched: 10. This CDR3 is 17 amino acids long. The CDR3 loop reads CASLSLAGAFSYNEQFF. The CDR3 DNA follows: TGTGCCAGCCTTAGCCTAGCGGGGGCCTTCTCCTACAATGAGCAGTTCTTC.

The V gene is TRBV20-1, the J gene TRBJ2-2; 11 bases line up with TRBD1. Looked up from germline, CDR1 is DFQATT and CDR2 is SNEGSKA (reference sequence). The CDR3 sequence is 17 residues long. With 5 bases clipped from V and 2 bases from J, the junction kept 10 bases outside the gene matches. The CDR3 DNA reads TGCAGTGCTTTCTGGACAGGGGGCGTATCCAACACCGGGGAGCTGTTTTTT. Translation gives CSAFWTGGVSNTGELFF.

The gene calls are TRBV15 and TRBJ2-5, with D possibly TRBD2 on 7 matching bases. This CDR3 is built from 14 residues. Per germline, CDR1 LNHNV and CDR2 YYDKDF (reference sequence). Trimming took off 5 bases at V and 4 bases at J, with 14 bases between the two ends. The CDR3: CATSPRGGGETQYF. The CDR3, as DNA: TGTGCCACCAGCCCCCGAGGGGGGGGAGAGACCCAGTACTTC.

The CDR3 DNA is TGTGCCAGCAGCCCCCTCAGGGACAGGGGCGTCGAGCAGTACTTC. Amino acids: CASSPLRDRGVEQYF. The J gene is TRBJ2-7, the V gene TRBV3-1; 10 nucleotides align to TRBD1. The V gene end was trimmed by 4 bases and the J gene end by 6 bases; junction bases not matched to a gene: 9. Germline CDR1 and CDR2: LGHDT and YNNKEL (reference sequence). This CDR3 region has 15 residues.

This clonotype came up once. J is TRBJ1-1 and V is TRBV18; D gene ambiguous. The CDR3 is 15 residues long. Germline CDR1 is KGHSH and CDR2 is LQKENI. With 0 bases removed from V and 0 bases from J, the gap between germline ends came to 8 bases. The CDR3 DNA reads as TGTGCCAGCTCACCACCAAGGGTCATGAACACTGAAGCTTTCTTT. This codes for CASSPPRVMNTEAFF.

This clonotype has only a few counts. The chain carries TRBV7-9 and TRBJ1-1; possible D gene TRBD1, 6 bases. Germline CDR1 is SEHNR and CDR2 is FQNEAQ (reference sequence). CDR3 length equals 15 residues. Trimming removed 4 bases at V and 6 bases at J, with 18 bases between. CDR3 residues: CASSSLGQLWAEAFF. In DNA form, the CDR3 reads TGTGCCAGCAGCTCACTTGGACAGTTGTGGGCTGAAGCTTTCTTT.

This clonotype was seen a handful of times. V gene TRBV7-2 combines with J gene TRBJ2-3; no reliable D call. Trimming shortened V by 0 bases and J by 0 bases, and 13 bases separated the two germline ends. The CDR3 contains 17 residues. Germline CDR1 reads SGHTA; CDR2 reads FQGNSA. CDR3 DNA: TGTGCCAGCAGCTTAGCGTTCCGCGGTCAAAGCACAGATACGCAGTATTTT. As protein: CASSLAFRGQSTDTQYF. Full variable domain (missing parts from reference TRBV7-2 and TRBJ2-3): GAGVSQSPSNKVTEKGKDVELRCDPISGHTALYWYRQSLGQGLEFLIYFQGNSAPDKSGLPSDRFSAERTGGSVSTLTIQRTQQEDSAVYLCASSLAFRGQSTDTQYFGPGTRLTVL.

The chain links TRBV24-1 to TRBJ2-2; tentatively, D is TRBD1 or TRBD2 (5 bases each). Deletions cut 5 bases from V and 7 bases from J, with 22 bases between. The CDR3 is 17 amino acids. The germline V gene has CDR1 KGHDR and CDR2 SFDVKD. The CDR3 loop reads CATSAKPGRGSIGELFF. The CDR3 DNA follows: TGTGCCACCAGTGCAAAACCGGGACGGGGATCCATCGGGGAGCTGTTTTTT.

This chain joins TRBV29-1 and TRBJ2-5; the D gene is possibly TRBD1 (6 bases). V dropped 5 bases and J dropped 4 bases, with 20 bases sitting between them. Germline CDR1 is SQVTM and CDR2 is ANQGSEA. The CDR3 is 15 amino acids. This CDR3 is CSVSGQRTLPETQYF. The CDR3 DNA reads as TGCAGCGTTTCAGGACAGCGCACCCTCCCAGAGACCCAGTACTTC.

This chain links TRBV4-1 with TRBJ1-5; D may be TRBD1 (6 bases). Germline-derived CDR1 and CDR2 are MGHRA and YSYEKL. V lost 5 bases to trimming and J lost 0 bases, with 14 bases between them. The CDR3 has 16 amino acids. The CDR3 region has the DNA TGCGCCAGCAGCGAACAGGGAGGGTTTAGCAATCAGCCCCAGCATTTT. Its translation: CASSEQGGFSNQPQHF.

This clonotype was seen only a few times. The J gene is TRBJ1-3, the V gene TRBV13, with D perhaps TRBD1 (5 bases). Germline-derived CDR1 and CDR2 are PRHDT and FYEKMQ (reference sequence). Trimming shortened V by 7 bases and J by 0 bases, and 16 bases separated the two germline ends. The CDR3 has 16 residues. In DNA form, the CDR3 reads TGTGCCAGCACCTTCCGAGGGGCCAGCTCTGGAAACACCATATATTTT. It is translated as CASTFRGASSGNTIYF. Using reference TRBV13 and TRBJ1-3 for the parts outside the CDR3, the full variable domain is AAGVIQSPRHLIKEKRETATLKCYPIPRHDTVYWYQQGPGQDPQFLISFYEKMQSDKGSIPDRFSAQQFSDYHSELNMSSLELGDSALYFCASTFRGASSGNTIYFGEGSWLTVV.

This clonotype has a handful of counts. The chain uses TRBV20-1 and TRBJ2-5; D possibly matches TRBD1 or TRBD2 (5 bases each). The germline V gene encodes CDR1 DFQATT and CDR2 SNEGSKA (reference sequence). The V end lost 2 bases, the J end lost 5 bases, and 18 bases lay between the germline ends. The CDR3 spans 15 residues. CDR3 in amino acids: CSARHPGRGVETQYF. The CDR3 coding sequence is TGCAGTGCTAGACACCCCGGAAGAGGGGTTGAGACCCAGTACTTC.

This clonotype was seen a handful of times. The chain couples TRBV28 to TRBJ1-5, with TRBD1 matching over 9 bases. The CDR3 loop spans 15 amino acids. Germline V CDR1 and CDR2: MDHEN, SYDVKM. Germline trimming cut 10 bases from V and 6 bases from J; bases unmatched to any gene: 13. The CDR3 DNA sequence: TGTGCCATCAAACTTGGGGGACAGGGATCTCAGCCCCAGCATTTT. As protein: CAIKLGGQGSQPQHF.

V and J are TRBV7-2 and TRBJ2-7, with D perhaps matching TRBD1 (6 bases). The germline CDR1 and CDR2 sequences are SGHTA and FQGNSA. Trimming removed 4 bases from V and 4 bases from J, with 14 bases in between. The CDR3 length is 14 residues. CDR3 nucleotides: TGTGCCAGCAGCTCGTGGGCAGGGGTGTACGAGCAGTACTTC. Its protein product is CASSSWAGVYEQYF.

The rearrangement links TRBV6-2 or TRBV6-3 to TRBJ2-1; TRBD1 or TRBD2 may be the D gene (7 bases each). The V gene's germline CDR1 is MNHEY and CDR2 SVGEGT. V dropped 2 bases and J dropped 7 bases, with 18 bases sitting between them. The length of the CDR3 is 16 residues. The CDR3 DNA sequence: TGTGCCAGCAGTTACCGCGGGGAGGGGGCCAGGAATGAGCAGTTCTTC. Translated: CASSYRGEGARNEQFF.